The clone carrying this T cell receptor (beta chain) is deemed large. Its cognate antigen is unknown. This sample stems from a study of metastatic and nonmetastatic thyroid tumors. About the study: Malignant thyroid and benign thyroid patients provided blood and tumor or nodule tissue whose repertoires were compared. General study findings and limits: Malignant thyroid tumors reportedly had TCR beta diversity that was significantly higher than in benign nodules, in blood and tumor.

Germline V gene data show CDR1 as MNHNS and CDR2 as SASEGT. Trimming pared 3 bases from V and 1 base from J, leaving 7 bases between. This CDR3 spans 15 amino acids. Until they underwent thyroid surgery, no patient had received any treatment. Authors' analysis steps: Across clinicopathological groups, CDR3 differences served as the basis for building a distant-metastasis classifier for papillary thyroid cancer. TCRdb reprocessed the PCR reads using MiXCR. These V and J calls derive from TCRdb rather than the authors' analysis. The sample lists about 20,000 clones; more than 20% were seen once. The sample taken for sequencing was blood. The receptor comes from a male donor with papillary thyroid cancer or a benign thyroid nodule (not recorded which). Some clones in this sample may be carry-over from other donors' samples. The V gene is TRBV6-1, the J gene TRBJ2-6; no clear D. The DNA of the CDR3 is TGTGCCAGCAGTGAGGGTGAATCTGGGGCCAACGTCCTGACTTTC. It encodes CASSEGESGANVLTF.